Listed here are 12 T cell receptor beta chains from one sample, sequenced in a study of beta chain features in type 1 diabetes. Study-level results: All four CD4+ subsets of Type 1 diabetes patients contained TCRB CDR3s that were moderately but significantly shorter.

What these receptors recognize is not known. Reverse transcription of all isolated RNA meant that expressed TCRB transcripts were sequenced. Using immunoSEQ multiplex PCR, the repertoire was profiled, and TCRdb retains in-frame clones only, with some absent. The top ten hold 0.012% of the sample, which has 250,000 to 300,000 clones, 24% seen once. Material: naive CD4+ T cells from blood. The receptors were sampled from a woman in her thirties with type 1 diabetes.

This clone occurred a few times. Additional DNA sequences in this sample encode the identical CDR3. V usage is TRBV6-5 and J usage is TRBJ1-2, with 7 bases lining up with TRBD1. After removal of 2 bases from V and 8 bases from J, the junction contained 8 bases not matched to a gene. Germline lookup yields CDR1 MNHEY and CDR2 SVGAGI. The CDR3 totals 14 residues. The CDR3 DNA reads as TGTGCCAGCAGTTACAGCCGACAGGGATACGGCTACACCTTC. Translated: CASSYSRQGYGYTF.

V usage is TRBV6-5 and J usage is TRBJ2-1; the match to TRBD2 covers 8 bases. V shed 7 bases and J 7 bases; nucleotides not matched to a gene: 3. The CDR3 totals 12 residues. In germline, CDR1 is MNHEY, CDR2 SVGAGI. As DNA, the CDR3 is TGTGCCAGCACCCGGGAGGGAAATGAGCAGTTCTTC. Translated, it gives CASTREGNEQFF.

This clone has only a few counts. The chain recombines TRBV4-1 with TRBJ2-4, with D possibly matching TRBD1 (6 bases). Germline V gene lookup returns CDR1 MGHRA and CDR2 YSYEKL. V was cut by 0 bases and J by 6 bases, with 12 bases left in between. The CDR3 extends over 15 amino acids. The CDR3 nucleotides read TGCGCCAGCAGCCAAGATCGCGGACAGCCAAACATTCAGTACTTC. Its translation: CASSQDRGQPNIQYF.

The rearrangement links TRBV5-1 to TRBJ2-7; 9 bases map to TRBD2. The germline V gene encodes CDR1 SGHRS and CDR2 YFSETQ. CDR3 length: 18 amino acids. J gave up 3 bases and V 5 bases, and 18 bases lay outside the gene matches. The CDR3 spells CASRPTSRLLAGHYEQYF. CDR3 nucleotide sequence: TGCGCCAGCAGGCCTACTTCCCGCCTGCTAGCGGGGCACTACGAGCAGTACTTC.

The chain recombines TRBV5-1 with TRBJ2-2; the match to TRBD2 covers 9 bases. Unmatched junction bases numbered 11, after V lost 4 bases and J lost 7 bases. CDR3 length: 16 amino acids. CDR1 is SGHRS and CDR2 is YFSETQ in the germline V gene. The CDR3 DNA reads TGCGCCAGCAGCCCCGGAGTAGCGGGAGAACACGGGGAGCTGTTTTTT. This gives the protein CASSPGVAGEHGELFF.

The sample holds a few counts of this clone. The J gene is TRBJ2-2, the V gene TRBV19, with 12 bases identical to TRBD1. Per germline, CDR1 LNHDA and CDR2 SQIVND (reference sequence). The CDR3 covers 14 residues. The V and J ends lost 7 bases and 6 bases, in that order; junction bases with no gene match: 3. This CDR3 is CASTGQGAAGELFF. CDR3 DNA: TGTGCCAGTACGGGACAGGGGGCGGCCGGGGAGCTGTTTTTT.

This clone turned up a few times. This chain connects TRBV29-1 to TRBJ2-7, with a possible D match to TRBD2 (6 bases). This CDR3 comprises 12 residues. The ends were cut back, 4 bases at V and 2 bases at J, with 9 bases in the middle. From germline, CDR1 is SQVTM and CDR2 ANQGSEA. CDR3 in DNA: TGCAGCGTTGCACTAGCCACCTACGAGCAGTACTTC. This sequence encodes CSVALATYEQYF.

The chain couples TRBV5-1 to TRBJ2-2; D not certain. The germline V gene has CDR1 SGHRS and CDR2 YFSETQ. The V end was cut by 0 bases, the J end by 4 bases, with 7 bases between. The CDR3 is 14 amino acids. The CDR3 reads CASSLASPTGELFF. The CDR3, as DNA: TGCGCCAGCAGCTTGGCGAGTCCCACCGGGGAGCTGTTTTTT.

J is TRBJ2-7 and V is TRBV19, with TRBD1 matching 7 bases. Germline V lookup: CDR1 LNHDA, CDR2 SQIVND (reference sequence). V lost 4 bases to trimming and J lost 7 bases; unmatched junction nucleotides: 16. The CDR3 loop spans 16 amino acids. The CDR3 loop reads CASSKNRPGGSGEQYF. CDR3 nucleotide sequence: TGTGCCAGTAGTAAGAACCGACCAGGGGGATCGGGGGAGCAGTACTTC.

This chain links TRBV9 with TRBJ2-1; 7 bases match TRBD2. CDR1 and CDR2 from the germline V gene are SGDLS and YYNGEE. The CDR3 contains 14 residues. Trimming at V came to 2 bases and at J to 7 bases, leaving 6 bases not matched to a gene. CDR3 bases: TGTGCCAGCAGCGTGGGCGGGAGTCAGAATGAGCAGTTCTTC. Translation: CASSVGGSQNEQFF.

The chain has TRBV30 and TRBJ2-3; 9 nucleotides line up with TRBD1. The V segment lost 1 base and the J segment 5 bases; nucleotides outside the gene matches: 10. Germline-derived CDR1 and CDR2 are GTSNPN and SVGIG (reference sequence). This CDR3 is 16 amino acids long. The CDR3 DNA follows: TGTGCCTGGAGTGCGGGACAGGGCAGGGGTGGAGATACGCAGTATTTT. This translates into CAWSAGQGRGGDTQYF.

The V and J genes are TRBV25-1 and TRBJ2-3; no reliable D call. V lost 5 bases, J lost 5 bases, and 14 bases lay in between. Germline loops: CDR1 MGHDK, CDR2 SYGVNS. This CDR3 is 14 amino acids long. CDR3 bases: TGTGCCAGCAGTCTGCGAACGAGCCAAGATACGCAGTATTTT. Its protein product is CASSLRTSQDTQYF.